Listed below are T cell receptor beta chains from one sample, sequenced in a study of blood T cell repertoires in COVID-19. Measured with immunoSEQ multiplex PCR; TCRdb has only the in-frame clones, and not every one. Of about 300,000 clones in the sample, around nine tenths were seen once. The sample comprised PBMCs or T cells enriched from blood (not recorded which). The origin of the receptors is a woman between 40 and 50 years old who had recovered from COVID-19. The CDR3 runs from the conserved cysteine through the conserved F or W. The D gene is left open where the match is weak. Where a row states a size, it is once, few, many or the class of an expanded clone; other rows omit it.

D gene	V gene	J gene	clone size	CDR3 protein	CDR3 DNA
-	TRBV7-2	TRBJ1-1	-	CASSPTGTNTEAFF	TGTGCCAGCAGCCCAACAGGGACGAACACTGAAGCTTTCTTT
-	TRBV4-2	TRBJ2-2	once	CASSQDHQITGELFF	TGTGCCAGCAGCCAAGATCATCAGATCACCGGGGAGCTGTTTTTT
TRBD2	TRBV9	TRBJ2-7	once	CASSVSSGGPYEQYF	TGTGCCAGCAGCGTGTCTAGCGGGGGGCCCTACGAGCAGTACTTC
TRBD2	TRBV2	TRBJ2-7	-	CASSPIAGEYEQYF	TGTGCCAGCAGCCCAATAGCGGGGGAGTACGAGCAGTACTTC
TRBD1	TRBV2	TRBJ1-2	-	CASSDTGQPYGYTF	TGTGCCAGCAGTGATACGGGACAGCCCTATGGCTACACCTTC
-	TRBV18	TRBJ1-3	-	CASSRPGEAGNTIYF	TGTGCCAGCTCCAGACCTGGGGAGGCTGGAAACACCATATATTTT
-	TRBV18	TRBJ2-1	-	CASSPKTVGGSGWFF	TGTGCCAGCTCACCGAAGACTGTAGGGGGTTCTGGGTGGTTCTTC
-	TRBV5-6	TRBJ1-1	-	CASSLDIGSSLNTEAFF	TGTGCCAGCAGCTTGGACATCGGCAGTAGCTTGAACACTGAAGCTTTCTTT
-	TRBV25-1	TRBJ2-2	-	CASSDSGTSHNTGELFF	TGTGCCAGCAGTGATTCGGGGACTTCACACAACACCGGGGAGCTGTTTTTT
-	TRBV21-1	TRBJ1-2	few	CATPIGQGGRGYTF	TGTGCCACCCCCATCGGTCAGGGAGGTCGTGGCTACACCTTC
TRBD1	TRBV7-2	TRBJ1-1	-	CASSWGTGTEAFF	TGTGCCAGCAGCTGGGGGACAGGCACTGAAGCTTTCTTT
TRBD2	TRBV7-4	TRBJ2-1	few	CASSLLTSGSQSSYNEQFF	TGTGCCAGCAGCCTCTTGACTAGCGGGAGCCAAAGCTCCTACAATGAGCAGTTCTTC
-	TRBV5-1	TRBJ1-1	-	CASSLGSGDNTEAFF	TGCGCCAGCAGCTTGGGTTCAGGGGATAACACTGAAGCTTTCTTT
-	TRBV2	TRBJ2-7	-	CASRLADYEQYF	TGTGCCAGCAGACTAGCAGATTACGAGCAGTACTTC
TRBD2	TRBV27	TRBJ2-7	-	CASSLAGGREQYF	TGTGCCAGCAGTTTAGCGGGGGGGCGGGAGCAGTACTTC
-	TRBV19	TRBJ1-5	-	CASSIGQGPQHF	TGTGCCAGTAGTATTGGGCAGGGGCCCCAGCATTTT
-	TRBV28	TRBJ1-6	-	CASSLKGGSYNSPLHF	TGTGCCAGCAGTTTAAAAGGGGGCTCCTATAATTCACCCCTCCACTTT
TRBD1	TRBV7-9	TRBJ1-2	once	CASSLGQGANYGYTF	TGTGCCAGCAGCTTGGGCCAGGGGGCGAACTATGGCTACACCTTC
TRBD1	TRBV19	TRBJ1-2	-	CASETRDRGNYGYTF	TGTGCCAGTGAGACCCGGGACAGGGGAAACTATGGCTACACCTTC
-	TRBV19	TRBJ2-7	-	CASSTLITGSDYEQYF	TGTGCCAGTAGTACACTCATCACAGGTTCAGACTACGAGCAGTACTTC
-	TRBV7-3	TRBJ2-1	-	CASSLTRTYNEQFF	TGTGCCAGCAGCTTAACCCGGACATACAATGAGCAGTTCTTC
TRBD1	TRBV19	TRBJ2-3	-	CASDQGVSLTDTQYF	TGTGCCAGCGACCAGGGGGTGTCCCTCACAGATACGCAGTATTTT
TRBD2	TRBV5-1	TRBJ2-1	-	CASSVVLAATYNEQFF	TGCGCCAGCAGCGTGGTTCTAGCGGCTACTTACAATGAGCAGTTCTTC
-	TRBV15	TRBJ1-2	-	CATSRDSTPSGYTF	TGTGCCACCAGCAGAGACTCGACTCCGTCCGGCTACACCTTC
TRBD1	TRBV2	TRBJ2-5	-	CASRTGEPKETQYF	TGTGCCAGCAGGACAGGGGAGCCCAAAGAGACCCAGTACTTC
-	TRBV30	TRBJ1-6	-	CAWMFPHSYNSPLHF	TGTGCCTGGATGTTTCCCCACTCCTATAATTCACCCCTCCACTTT
TRBD2	TRBV5-4	TRBJ2-3	-	CASSLAWTSGRALQDTQYF	TGTGCCAGCAGCTTGGCCTGGACTAGCGGGAGAGCCCTCCAAGATACGCAGTATTTT
TRBD1	TRBV11-2	TRBJ1-5	-	CASSSGQGRNQPQHF	TGTGCCAGCAGCTCTGGACAGGGCCGCAATCAGCCCCAGCATTTT
-	TRBV6-5	TRBJ1-1	once	CASRSRTGRSEAFF	TGTGCCAGCAGATCCCGGACGGGAAGGTCTGAAGCTTTCTTT
TRBD1	TRBV6-5	TRBJ1-2	few	CASSRRQGSDGYTF	TGTGCCAGCAGTAGACGACAGGGTTCTGACGGCTACACCTTC
TRBD1	TRBV5-1	TRBJ1-2	-	CASSFRTGEGYTF	TGCGCCAGCAGCTTTCGGACAGGGGAAGGCTACACCTTC
-	TRBV9	TRBJ1-2	-	CASSPSQGNYGYTF	TGTGCCAGCAGCCCCTCGCAGGGGAACTATGGCTACACCTTC
-	TRBV5-4	TRBJ2-7	-	CASSLGAYEQYF	TGTGCCAGCAGCTTGGGGGCATACGAGCAGTACTTC
TRBD1	TRBV28	TRBJ1-6	-	CASSSSTGYSSPLHF	TGTGCCAGCAGTTCATCGACAGGGTATAGTTCACCCCTCCACTTT
TRBD1	TRBV5-1	TRBJ1-2	-	CASSQAGQGSYGYTF	TGCGCCAGCAGCCAAGCGGGACAGGGTTCCTATGGCTACACCTTC
-	TRBV18	TRBJ2-3	-	CATSPPGSSTDTQYF	TGTGCCACCTCCCCTCCAGGGTCATCCACAGATACGCAGTATTTT
-	TRBV15	TRBJ1-4	-	CATSRARNEKLFF	TGTGCCACCAGCAGAGCCCGTAATGAAAAACTGTTTTTT
TRBD2	TRBV5-1	TRBJ2-1	-	CASRRTSGDNEQFF	TGCGCCAGCAGAAGGACTAGCGGTGACAATGAGCAGTTCTTC
TRBD2	TRBV5-8	TRBJ2-1	-	CASSRGTSGYEQFF	TGTGCCAGCAGCAGGGGGACTAGCGGATACGAGCAGTTCTTC
-	TRBV30	TRBJ1-2	-	CAWHRGANYGYTF	TGTGCCTGGCATAGGGGCGCTAACTATGGCTACACCTTC
-	TRBV5-1	TRBJ2-1	-	CASSLSAGADEQFF	TGCGCCAGCAGCTTGTCCGCGGGGGCCGATGAGCAGTTCTTC
TRBD1	TRBV5-1	TRBJ1-3	-	CASSLQGAGNTIYF	TGCGCCAGCAGCCTACAGGGGGCTGGAAACACCATATATTTT
-	TRBV18	TRBJ1-1	-	CASSPPGTTRNTEAFF	TGTGCCAGCTCACCACCGGGGACAACGAGGAACACTGAAGCTTTCTTT
-	TRBV5-1	TRBJ1-3	-	CASSQGQLGNTIYF	TGCGCCAGCAGCCAAGGACAGCTTGGAAACACCATATATTTT
TRBD1	TRBV4-2	TRBJ1-6	-	CASSQQGADSPLHF	TGTGCCAGCAGCCAACAGGGGGCGGATTCACCCCTCCACTTT
TRBD2	TRBV19	TRBJ2-1	-	CASRPLAGGPSYNEQFF	TGTGCCAGTAGACCCTTAGCGGGGGGGCCTTCCTACAATGAGCAGTTCTTC
-	TRBV6-6	TRBJ1-5	-	CASSFNRGNQPQHF	TGTGCCAGCAGTTTTAACAGGGGCAATCAGCCCCAGCATTTT
TRBD1	TRBV12-3/TRBV12-4	TRBJ1-2	-	CASSPGQPYGYTF	TGTGCCAGCAGTCCGGGACAGCCCTATGGCTACACCTTC
TRBD2	TRBV27	TRBJ2-2	-	CASSPSGRNAGELFF	TGTGCCAGCAGTCCTAGCGGGAGAAACGCCGGGGAGCTGTTTTTT
-	TRBV7-9	TRBJ1-1	-	CASSLGAVNTEAFF	TGTGCCAGCAGCTTAGGAGCTGTGAACACTGAAGCTTTCTTT
TRBD2	TRBV18	TRBJ2-3	-	CASSYEASGGFLLADTQYF	TGTGCCAGCTCTTACGAGGCTAGCGGGGGATTCTTACTCGCAGATACGCAGTATTTT
-	TRBV30	TRBJ1-2	-	CAYYPWGREYDGYTF	TGTGCCTACTACCCATGGGGGAGGGAATATGATGGCTACACCTTC
-	TRBV27	TRBJ2-1	-	CASRSFKNEQFF	TGTGCCAGCAGGTCCTTTAAAAATGAGCAGTTCTTC
-	TRBV7-6	TRBJ1-1	-	CASSYSLLNRAGALGTEAFF	TGTGCCAGCAGTTACTCCCTACTAAACAGGGCGGGGGCTTTGGGCACTGAAGCTTTCTTT
-	TRBV11-2	TRBJ2-3	-	CASNNLATTGEDTQYF	TGTGCCAGCAACAACTTAGCGACCACCGGGGAGGATACGCAGTATTTT
-	TRBV30	TRBJ2-6	-	CAWTRENSGANVLTF	TGTGCCTGGACTAGAGAAAACTCTGGGGCCAACGTCCTGACTTTC
TRBD2	TRBV5-1	TRBJ2-1	-	CASSLTSGSLGNEQFF	TGCGCCAGCAGCTTGACTAGCGGGAGTTTAGGGAATGAGCAGTTCTTC
TRBD2	TRBV7-2	TRBJ2-3	-	CASSLAGVDTQYF	TGTGCCAGCAGCTTGGCGGGGGTGGATACGCAGTATTTT